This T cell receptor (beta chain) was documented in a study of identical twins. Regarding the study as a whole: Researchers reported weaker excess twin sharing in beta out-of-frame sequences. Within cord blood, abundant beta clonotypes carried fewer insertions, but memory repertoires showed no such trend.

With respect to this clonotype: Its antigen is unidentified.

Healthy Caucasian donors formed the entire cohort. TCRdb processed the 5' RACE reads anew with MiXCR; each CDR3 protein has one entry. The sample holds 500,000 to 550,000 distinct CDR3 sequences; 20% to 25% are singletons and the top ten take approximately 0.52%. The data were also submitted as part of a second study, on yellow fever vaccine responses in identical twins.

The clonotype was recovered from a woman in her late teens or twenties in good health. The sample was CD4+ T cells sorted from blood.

Here the CDR3 reads CASRQGPGYEFF. The CDR3 DNA reads as TGCGCCAGCAGACAGGGGCCCGGTTATGAGTTCTTC. V and J are TRBV10-2 and TRBJ2-1, with TRBD1 identical over 7 bases. The germline gives CDR1 WSHSY, CDR2 SAAADI. V was pared by 6 bases and J by 14 bases, with 10 bases of the junction left unmatched. CDR3 size: 12 residues.